This T cell receptor (beta chain) was observed in a study of T cell clonality in common variable immunodeficiency. This clone occurred a few times. The read comes to an end 3 residues before the CDR3 does, leaving the germline J gene to fill in the end. The table came from immunoSEQ multiplex PCR; TCRdb's copy has only in-frame clones and leaves some out. Observed in the sample are tens of thousands of clones, none of them singletons. V was trimmed by 4 bases and J by 0 bases, leaving 10 bases between them. The CDR3 extends over 15 amino acids. Germline assignment: CDR1 SGHTA and CDR2 FQGNSA. The V and J genes are TRBV7-2 and TRBJ2-1; perhaps TRBD1 as D (6 bases). The source is a person aged 18 to 75 in good health. Sequencing was done on a sample of peripheral blood mononuclear cells. The covered CDR3 bases are TGTGCCAGCAGCTCCGGACAGAGCTCCTACAATGAG. Encoded protein: CASSSGQSSYNE. From start to end, the CDR3 is CASSSGQSSYNEQFF.